This note documents a single T cell receptor (beta chain) sequence. Measured with immunoSEQ multiplex PCR; TCRdb has only the in-frame clones, and not every one. The sample includes tens of thousands of clones, roughly 92% seen only once; the top ten take around 0.37%. This entry belongs to a study of technical replicates of blood from a handful of donors. The germline V gene has CDR1 SGDLS and CDR2 YYNGEE. This CDR3 has 17 amino acids. The V gene end was trimmed by 0 bases and the J gene end by 3 bases; junction bases not matched to a gene: 8. The genes are TRBV9 and TRBJ1-3, with 8 bases aligning to TRBD1. Material: T cells isolated from PBMCs. The sequence was obtained from a human donor in good health. Here the CDR3 reads CASSVGWTGSVGNTIYF. CDR3 nucleotides: TGTGCCAGCAGCGTAGGATGGACAGGGTCCGTTGGAAACACCATATATTTT.